This T cell receptor beta chain was recorded in a study of blood T cell repertoires in COVID-19. Study background: Some COVID-19 samples were acute and others convalescent; all came from the United States, Italy and Spain. T cells, B-cell-depleted T cells, or PBMCs supplied cDNA or gDNA.

This clone has just one count. The sample holds other DNA sequences that translate to the same CDR3. TCRdb's copy holds only in-frame clones and misses some; the assay was immunoSEQ multiplex PCR. The data show under 300,000 clones, 80% to 85% seen once. The receptor was derived from a woman aged 55-70 years with active or convalescent COVID-19. Source material: peripheral blood.

Here the CDR3 DNA reads TGTGCCAGCAGCCGGGGACAAAACACCGGGGAGCTGTTTTTT. This encodes CASSRGQNTGELFF. The chain recombines TRBV3-1 (or the pseudogene TRBV3-2) with TRBJ2-2; D possibly corresponds to TRBD1 (6 bases). The CDR3 consists of 14 residues. The germline gives CDR1 LGHDT, CDR2 YNNKEL (reference sequence). Trimming removed 4 bases from V and 2 bases from J, with 8 bases in between.